This TCR beta chain appears in the sequencing data of a study of cytomegalovirus exposure and HLA in healthy donors. Study-wide results and caveats: Three chains linked to CMV were shown in vitro to be specific for CMV antigens.

The CDR3 runs 14 residues. The germline V gene has CDR1 SGHAT and CDR2 FQNNGV. Between the trimmed V and J ends, which lost 5 bases and 0 bases, there was a span of 9 bases. A note on this clone: Its matching antigen is unknown.

The PCR employed 60 Vbeta primers together with 13 Jbeta primers. Repertoires were generated with immunoSEQ multiplex PCR, while TCRdb's copy carries only in-frame clones and drops some. The table records 95,000 to 110,000 clones, 76% of them present only once. The TCR was taken from a woman under 30 in good health and CMV-seropositive. Sequenced: PBMCs. V gene TRBV11-2 combines with J gene TRBJ2-3; no clear D gene. The CDR3 nucleotides read TGTGCCAGCAGCCCCGGCGGTAGCACAGATACGCAGTATTTT. This codes for CASSPGGSTDTQYF.